These T cell receptor beta chains were read from a single sample in a study of shared clonotypes between healthy human individuals. Sequencing used immunoSEQ multiplex PCR; TCRdb keeps in-frame clones, though not all of them. The top ten clones hold 1.5% to 2% of a sample with hundreds of thousands of clones, about 80% of them seen once. Sequences were obtained from memory CD4+ T cells sorted from blood. The receptors were sampled from a woman in her 30s in good health. The CDR3 runs from the conserved cysteine through the conserved F or W. A D gene is named only where the DNA matches it firmly. Clone size, where shown, is once, few, many, or a class for clones that have expanded.

J gene	D gene	V gene	clone size	CDR3 DNA	CDR3 protein
TRBJ2-7	NA	TRBV7-5	NA	TGTGTCAGAAGCTTAGCTGGGGAGCAGTACTTC	CVRSLAGEQYF
TRBJ2-3	NA	TRBV27	NA	TGTGCCAGCAGTCCCCGTAGGCTAGATACGCAGTATTTT	CASSPRRLDTQYF
TRBJ1-2	NA	TRBV30	NA	TGTGCCTGGAGTGTACTTACTAACTATGGCTACACCTTC	CAWSVLTNYGYTF
TRBJ2-7	NA	TRBV27	NA	TGTGCCAGCAGTTTAAAGTTGGGCGAGGCCTACGAGCAGTACTTC	CASSLKLGEAYEQYF
TRBJ2-1	NA	TRBV20-1	NA	TGCAGTGCTAGTGGGGAGCAGTTCTTC	CSASGEQFF
TRBJ2-7	NA	TRBV7-2	NA	TGTGCCAGCAGCCCAGCGGGTTACGAGCAGTACTTC	CASSPAGYEQYF
TRBJ2-7	NA	TRBV5-1	few	TGCGCCAGCAGCTCCGGATCAACCTACGAGCAGTACTTC	CASSSGSTYEQYF
TRBJ2-1	TRBD1	TRBV6-1	NA	TGTGCCAGCAGTTCCAGACAGGGGGAGAAAGTTGAGCAGTTCTTC	CASSSRQGEKVEQFF
TRBJ2-5	NA	TRBV6-1	few	TGTGCCAGCAGAGAAGAAGAGACCCAGTACTTC	CASREEETQYF
TRBJ2-1	TRBD2	TRBV6-8	NA	TGTGCCAGCAGTTACTCCGGGACTAGCGGTCCGGATCACAATGAGCAGTTCTTC	CASSYSGTSGPDHNEQFF
TRBJ1-2	NA	TRBV6-4	NA	TGTGCCAGCAGTGACTCGAGGGAAGGCAGGACCAGTGGAGACTATGGCTACACCTTC	CASSDSREGRTSGDYGYTF
TRBJ2-1	NA	TRBV11-3	NA	TGTGCCAGCAGCCGCAGGAGCAATGAGCAGTTCTTC	CASSRRSNEQFF
TRBJ2-7	TRBD1	TRBV28	NA	TGTGCCAGCAGCCCAGACAGGGTCGGGCAGTACTTC	CASSPDRVGQYF
TRBJ2-7	NA	TRBV18	NA	TGTGCCAGCTCACGTCCGAACAGCGAGCAGTACTTC	CASSRPNSEQYF
TRBJ2-1	NA	TRBV5-1	NA	TGCGCCAGCAGCCCCTCCTACAATGAGCAGTTCTTC	CASSPSYNEQFF
TRBJ1-1	NA	TRBV5-5	NA	TGTGCCAGCAGCTTTGGGCAGCACACTGAAGCTTTCTTT	CASSFGQHTEAFF
TRBJ2-1	NA	TRBV7-2	NA	TGTGCCAGCAGCTTAGATCGGGGAATATACAATGAGCAGTTCTTC	CASSLDRGIYNEQFF
TRBJ1-1	NA	TRBV7-9	once	TGTGCCAGCAGCTTAGATAAAGGATGGGCGGTGAACACTGAAGCTTTCTTT	CASSLDKGWAVNTEAFF
TRBJ2-5	NA	TRBV7-9	NA	TGTGCCAGCAGCCCCTATGTGGGAGCGGTAGAGACCCAGTACTTC	CASSPYVGAVETQYF
TRBJ2-2	TRBD2	TRBV6-1	few	TGTGCCAGCAACTCGGGAGGCGACACCGGGGAGCTGTTTTTT	CASNSGGDTGELFF